This T cell receptor beta chain was sequenced in a study of neurological immune-mediated disorders. CDR1 is DFQATT and CDR2 is SNEGSKA in the germline V gene (reference sequence). CDR3 length equals 16 residues. General observations from the study: Healthy controls had more TCR clonal expansion than multiple sclerosis, which showed the least, whereas HTLV-1-associated myelopathy showed the most. Across subjects, expanded clones had no CDR3 amino acid sequences in common, pointing to private repertoires in all groups.

This clonotype came up many times. What it binds is unknown. A read error may account for a junction end that differs from germline. TCRdb re-derived calls from the 5' RACE reads in MiXCR, one entry per CDR3 protein. The sample consists of 36,000 or so distinct CDR3 sequences, about 9.3% of them appearing once. Sequenced sample: PBMCs. The clonotype was recovered from a woman aged 25-40 years with HTLV-1-associated myelopathy (HAM/TSP). The genes are TRBV20-1 and TRBJ1-4; D is perhaps TRBD1 (5 bases). The CDR3 is CSARAGTKTTNEKLFF. The DNA of the CDR3 is TGCAGTGCCAGAGCAGGGACCAAAACAACTAATGAAAAACTGTTTTTT.